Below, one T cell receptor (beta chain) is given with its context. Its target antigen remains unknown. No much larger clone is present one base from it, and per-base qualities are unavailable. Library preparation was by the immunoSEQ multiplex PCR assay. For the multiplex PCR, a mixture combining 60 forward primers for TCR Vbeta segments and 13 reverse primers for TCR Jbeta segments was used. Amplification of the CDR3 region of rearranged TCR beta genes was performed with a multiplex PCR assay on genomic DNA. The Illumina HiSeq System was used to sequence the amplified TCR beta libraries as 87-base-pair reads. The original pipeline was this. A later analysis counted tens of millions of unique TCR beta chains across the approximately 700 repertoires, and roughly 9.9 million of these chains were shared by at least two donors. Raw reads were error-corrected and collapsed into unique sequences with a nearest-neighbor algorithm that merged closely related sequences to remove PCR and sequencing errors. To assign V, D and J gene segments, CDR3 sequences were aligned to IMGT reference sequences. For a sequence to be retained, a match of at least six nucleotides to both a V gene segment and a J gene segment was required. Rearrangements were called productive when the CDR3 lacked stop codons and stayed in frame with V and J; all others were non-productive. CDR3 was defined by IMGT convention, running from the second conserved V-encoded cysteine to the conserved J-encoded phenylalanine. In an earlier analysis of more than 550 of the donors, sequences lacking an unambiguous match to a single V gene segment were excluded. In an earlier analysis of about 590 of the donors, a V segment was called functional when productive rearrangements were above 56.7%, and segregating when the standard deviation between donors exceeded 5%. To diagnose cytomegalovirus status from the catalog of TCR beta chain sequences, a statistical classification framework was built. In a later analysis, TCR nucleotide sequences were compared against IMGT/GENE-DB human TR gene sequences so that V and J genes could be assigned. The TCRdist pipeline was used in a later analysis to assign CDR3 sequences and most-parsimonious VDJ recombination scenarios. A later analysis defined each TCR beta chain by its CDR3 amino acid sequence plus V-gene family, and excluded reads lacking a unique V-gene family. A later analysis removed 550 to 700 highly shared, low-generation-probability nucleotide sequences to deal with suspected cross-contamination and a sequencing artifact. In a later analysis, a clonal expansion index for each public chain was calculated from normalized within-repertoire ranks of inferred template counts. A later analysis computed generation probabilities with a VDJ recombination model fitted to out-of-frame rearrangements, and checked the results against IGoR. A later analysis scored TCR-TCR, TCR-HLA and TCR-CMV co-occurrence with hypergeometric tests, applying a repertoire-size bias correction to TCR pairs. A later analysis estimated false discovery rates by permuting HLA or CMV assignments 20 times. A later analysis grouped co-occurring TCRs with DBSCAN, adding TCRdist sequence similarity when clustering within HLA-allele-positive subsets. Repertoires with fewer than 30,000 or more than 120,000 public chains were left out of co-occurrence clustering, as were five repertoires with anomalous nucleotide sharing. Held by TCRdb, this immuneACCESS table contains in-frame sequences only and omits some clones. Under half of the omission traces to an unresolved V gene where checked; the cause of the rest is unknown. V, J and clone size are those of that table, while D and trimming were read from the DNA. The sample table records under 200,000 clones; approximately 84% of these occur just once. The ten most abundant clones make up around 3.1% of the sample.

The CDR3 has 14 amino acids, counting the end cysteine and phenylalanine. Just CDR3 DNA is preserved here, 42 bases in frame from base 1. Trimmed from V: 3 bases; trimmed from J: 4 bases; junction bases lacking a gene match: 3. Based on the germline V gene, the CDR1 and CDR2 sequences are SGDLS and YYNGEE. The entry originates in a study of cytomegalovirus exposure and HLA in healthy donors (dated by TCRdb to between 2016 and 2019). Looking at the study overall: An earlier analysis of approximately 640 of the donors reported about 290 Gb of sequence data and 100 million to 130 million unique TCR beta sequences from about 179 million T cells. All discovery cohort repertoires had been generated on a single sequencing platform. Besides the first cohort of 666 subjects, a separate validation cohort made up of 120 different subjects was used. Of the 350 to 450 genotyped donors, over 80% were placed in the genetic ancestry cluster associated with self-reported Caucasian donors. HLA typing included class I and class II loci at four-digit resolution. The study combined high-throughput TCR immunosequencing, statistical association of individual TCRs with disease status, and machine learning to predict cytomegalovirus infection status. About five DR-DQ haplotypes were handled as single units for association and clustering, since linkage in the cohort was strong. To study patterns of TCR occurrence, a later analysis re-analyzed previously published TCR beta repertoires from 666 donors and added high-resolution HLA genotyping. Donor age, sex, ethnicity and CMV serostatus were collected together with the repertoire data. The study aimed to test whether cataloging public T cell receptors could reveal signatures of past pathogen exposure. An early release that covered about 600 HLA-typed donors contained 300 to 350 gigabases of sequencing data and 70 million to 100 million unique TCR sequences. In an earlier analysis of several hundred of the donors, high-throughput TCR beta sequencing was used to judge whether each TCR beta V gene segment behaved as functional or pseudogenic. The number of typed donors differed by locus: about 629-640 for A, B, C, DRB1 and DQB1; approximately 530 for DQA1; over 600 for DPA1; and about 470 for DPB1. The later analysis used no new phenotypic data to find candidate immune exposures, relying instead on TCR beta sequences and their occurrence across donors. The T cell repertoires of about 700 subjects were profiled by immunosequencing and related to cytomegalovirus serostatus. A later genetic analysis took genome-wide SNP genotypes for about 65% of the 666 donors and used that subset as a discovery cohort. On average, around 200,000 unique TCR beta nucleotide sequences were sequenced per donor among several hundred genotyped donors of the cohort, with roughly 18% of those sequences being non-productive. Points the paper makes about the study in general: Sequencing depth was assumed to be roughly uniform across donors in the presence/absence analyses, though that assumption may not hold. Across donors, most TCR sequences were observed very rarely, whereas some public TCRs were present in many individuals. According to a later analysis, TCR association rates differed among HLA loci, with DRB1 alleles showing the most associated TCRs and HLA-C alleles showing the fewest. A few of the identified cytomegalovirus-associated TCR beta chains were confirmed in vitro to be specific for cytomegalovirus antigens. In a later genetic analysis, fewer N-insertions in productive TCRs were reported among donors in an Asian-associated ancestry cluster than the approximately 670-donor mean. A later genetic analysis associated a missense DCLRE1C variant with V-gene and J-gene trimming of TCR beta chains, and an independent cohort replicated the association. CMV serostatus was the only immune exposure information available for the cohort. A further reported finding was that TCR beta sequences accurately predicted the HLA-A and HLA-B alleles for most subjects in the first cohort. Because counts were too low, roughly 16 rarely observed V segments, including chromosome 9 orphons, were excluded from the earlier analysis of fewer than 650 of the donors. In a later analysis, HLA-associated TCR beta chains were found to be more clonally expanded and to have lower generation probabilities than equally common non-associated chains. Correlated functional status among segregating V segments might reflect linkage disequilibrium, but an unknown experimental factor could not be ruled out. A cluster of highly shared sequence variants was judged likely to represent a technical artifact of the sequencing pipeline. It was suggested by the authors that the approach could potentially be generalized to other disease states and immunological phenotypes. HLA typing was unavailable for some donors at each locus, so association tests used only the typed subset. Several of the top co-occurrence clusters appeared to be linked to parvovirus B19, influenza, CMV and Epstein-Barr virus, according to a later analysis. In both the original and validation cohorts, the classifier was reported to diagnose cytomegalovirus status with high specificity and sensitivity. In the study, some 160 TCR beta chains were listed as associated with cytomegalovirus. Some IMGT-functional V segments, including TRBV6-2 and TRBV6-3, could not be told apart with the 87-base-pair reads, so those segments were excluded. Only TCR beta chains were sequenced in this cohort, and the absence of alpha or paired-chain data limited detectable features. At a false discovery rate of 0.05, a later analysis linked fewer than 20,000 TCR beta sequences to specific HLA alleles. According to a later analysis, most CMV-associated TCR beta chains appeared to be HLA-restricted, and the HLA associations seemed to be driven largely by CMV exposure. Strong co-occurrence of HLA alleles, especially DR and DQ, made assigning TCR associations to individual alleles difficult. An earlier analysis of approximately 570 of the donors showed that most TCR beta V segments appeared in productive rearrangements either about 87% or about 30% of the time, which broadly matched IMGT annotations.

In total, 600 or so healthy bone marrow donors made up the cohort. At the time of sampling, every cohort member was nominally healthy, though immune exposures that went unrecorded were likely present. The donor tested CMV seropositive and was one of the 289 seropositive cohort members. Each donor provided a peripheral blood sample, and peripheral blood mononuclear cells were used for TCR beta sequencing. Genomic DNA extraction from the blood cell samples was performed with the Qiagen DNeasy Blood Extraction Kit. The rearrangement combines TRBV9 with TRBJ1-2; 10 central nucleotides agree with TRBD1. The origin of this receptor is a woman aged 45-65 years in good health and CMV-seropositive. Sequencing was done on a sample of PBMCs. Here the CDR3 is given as CASSGQGASYGYTF. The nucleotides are TGTGCCAGCAGCGGACAGGGGGCAAGCTATGGCTACACCTTC. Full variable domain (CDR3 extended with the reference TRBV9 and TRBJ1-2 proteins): DSGVTQTPKHLITATGQRVTLRCSPRSGDLSVYWYQQSLDQGLQFLIQYYNGEERAKGNILERFSAQQFPDLHSELNLSSLELGDSALYFCASSGQGASYGYTFGSGTRLTVV.